This TCR beta chain was sequenced during a study of CD8+ T cells in alopecia areata. This clone was observed a few times. Its antigen is still unknown. Study outcomes and limitations: Mice showed TCR sharing more clearly than patients did, possibly owing to HLA.

Following extraction, RNA underwent reverse transcription to cDNA, which served as the sequencing template. The protocol was immunoSEQ multiplex PCR, while the TCRdb copy is restricted to in-frame clones and leaves out a portion. The table lists approximately 91,000 clones, 35% to 50% of them singletons. This CDR3 is built from 11 residues. Germline V gives CDR1 SQVTM, CDR2 ANQGSEA. Between the trimmed V and J ends, which lost 4 bases and 6 bases, there was a span of 9 bases. The TCR sequence derives from a human donor with alopecia areata. The material sequenced was CD4+ T cells sorted from blood. The V call is TRBV29-1, the J call TRBJ1-2; D remains ambiguous. DNA of the CDR3: TGCAGCGTTGGGCCCGGAGATGGCTACACCTTC. Translating gives CSVGPGDGYTF.